This T cell receptor beta chain was recorded in a study of radiotherapy plus CTLA-4 blockade in lung cancer. Chemo-refractory metastatic non-small-cell lung cancer patients underwent focal radiation alongside CTLA-4 blockade with ipilimumab. This clone was recorded only once. Trimming took off 3 bases at V and 5 bases at J, with 14 bases between the two ends. Germline V gene data show CDR1 as SGDLS and CDR2 as YYNGEE. The CDR3 has 15 amino acids. The assay was immunoSEQ multiplex PCR, and TCRdb's table has in-frame clones only and misses some. The table records around 53,000 clones, 70% to 90% of them present only once.

The V and J genes are TRBV9 and TRBJ2-2, with a possible D match to TRBD1 (5 bases). The source of this sequence is a human donor with non-small cell lung cancer that progressed on radiotherapy plus ipilimumab. Some clones in this sample may be carry-over from other donors' samples. The sample was peripheral blood, taken from a patient treated with radiotherapy plus ipilimumab. Written as DNA, the CDR3 is TGTGCCAGCAGCGCTATTACGCAGGGAACCGGGGAGCTGTTTTTT. Protein: CASSAITQGTGELFF.